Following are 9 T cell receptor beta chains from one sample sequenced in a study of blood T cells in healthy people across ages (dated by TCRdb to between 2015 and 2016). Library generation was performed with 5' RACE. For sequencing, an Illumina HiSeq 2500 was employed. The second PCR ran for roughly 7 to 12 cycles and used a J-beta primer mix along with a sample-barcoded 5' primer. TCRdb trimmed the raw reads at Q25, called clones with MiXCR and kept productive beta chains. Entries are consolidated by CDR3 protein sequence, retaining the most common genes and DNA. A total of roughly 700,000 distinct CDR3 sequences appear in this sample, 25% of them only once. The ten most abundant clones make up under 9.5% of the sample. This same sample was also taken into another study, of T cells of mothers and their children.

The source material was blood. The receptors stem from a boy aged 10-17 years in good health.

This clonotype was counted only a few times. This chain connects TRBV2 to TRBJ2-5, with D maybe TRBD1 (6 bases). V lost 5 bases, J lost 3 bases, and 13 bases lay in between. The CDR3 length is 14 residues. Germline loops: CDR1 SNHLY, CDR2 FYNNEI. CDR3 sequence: CASSLLTGKETQYF. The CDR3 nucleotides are TGTGCCAGCAGTTTACTGACAGGAAAAGAGACCCAGTACTTC.

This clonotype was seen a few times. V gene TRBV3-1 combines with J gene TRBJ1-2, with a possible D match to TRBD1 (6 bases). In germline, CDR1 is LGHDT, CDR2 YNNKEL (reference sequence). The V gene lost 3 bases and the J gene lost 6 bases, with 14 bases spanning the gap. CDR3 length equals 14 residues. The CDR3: CASSHSNRVDGYTF. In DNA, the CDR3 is TGTGCCAGCAGCCACAGTAACAGGGTTGATGGCTACACCTTC.

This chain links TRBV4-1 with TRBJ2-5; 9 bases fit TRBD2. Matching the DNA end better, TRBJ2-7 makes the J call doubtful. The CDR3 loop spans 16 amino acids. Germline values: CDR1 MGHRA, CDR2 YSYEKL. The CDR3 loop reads CASSQDLLAGAYEQYF. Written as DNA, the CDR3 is TGCGCCAGCAGCCAAGACTTACTAGCGGGTGCCTACGAGCAGTACTTC.

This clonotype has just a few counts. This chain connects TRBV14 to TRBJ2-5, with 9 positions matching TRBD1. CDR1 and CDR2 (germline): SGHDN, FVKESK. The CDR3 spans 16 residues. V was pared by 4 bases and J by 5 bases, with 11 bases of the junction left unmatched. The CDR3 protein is CASSPYGQGLGETQYF. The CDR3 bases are TGTGCCAGCAGCCCTTACGGACAGGGGCTGGGTGAGACCCAGTACTTC.

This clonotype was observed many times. In DNA form, the CDR3 reads TGCGCCAGCAGCTTGGGAGGACTAGCGGGACAAGAGACCCAGTACTTC. It translates to CASSLGGLAGQETQYF. J is TRBJ2-5 and V is TRBV5-1, with 12 nucleotides matching TRBD2. Germline values: CDR1 SGHRS, CDR2 YFSETQ. The CDR3 is made up of 16 amino acids. Unmatched junction bases numbered 2, after V lost 0 bases and J lost 2 bases.

CDR3 sequence (DNA): TGCGCCAGCAGCCAAGATAGTAGCGCATTAGAGACCCAGTACTTC. Residues: CASSQDSSALETQYF. This chain connects TRBV4-3 to TRBJ2-1; D may be TRBD2 (5 bases). The J call is doubtful: the DNA matches TRBJ2-5 better. Germline loops: CDR1 LGHNA, CDR2 YSLEER. CDR3 size: 15 residues.

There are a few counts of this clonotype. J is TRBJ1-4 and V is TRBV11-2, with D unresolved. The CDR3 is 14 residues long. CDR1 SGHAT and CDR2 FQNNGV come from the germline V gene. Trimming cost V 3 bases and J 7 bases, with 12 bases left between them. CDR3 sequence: CASSFSTAPEKLFF. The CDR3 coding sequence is TGTGCCAGCAGCTTCTCCACAGCTCCTGAAAAACTGTTTTTT.

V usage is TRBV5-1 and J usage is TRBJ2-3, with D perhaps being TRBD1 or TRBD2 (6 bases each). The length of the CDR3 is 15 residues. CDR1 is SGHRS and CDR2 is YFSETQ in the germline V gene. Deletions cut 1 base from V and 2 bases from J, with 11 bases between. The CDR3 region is CASSLWGALTDTQYF. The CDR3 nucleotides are TGCGCCAGCAGCTTGTGGGGGGCCCTCACAGATACGCAGTATTTT.

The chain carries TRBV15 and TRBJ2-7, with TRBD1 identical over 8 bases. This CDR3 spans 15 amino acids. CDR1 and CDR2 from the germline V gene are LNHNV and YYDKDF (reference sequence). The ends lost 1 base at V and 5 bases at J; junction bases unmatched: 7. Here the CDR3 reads CATSRAVQGVDEQYF. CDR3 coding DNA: TGTGCCACCAGCAGAGCAGTACAGGGGGTCGACGAGCAGTACTTC.